The rows below give T cell receptor gamma chains drawn from one sample of a study of intestinal T cells in coeliac disease. TCRdb re-processed the multiplex PCR reads via CATT. The sample holds fewer than 800 gamma-chain clones, approximately 53% seen once. The specimen sequenced was a duodenal biopsy. The receptors were gathered from a human donor who served as a control with a normal duodenal biopsy, not a healthy volunteer. Both conserved end residues are part of each CDR3. For some rows the clone size is stated as once, few or many, or as a class when expanded; others skip it.

v_gene: TRGV9
abundance: NA
j_gene: TRGJP
CDR3nt: TGTGCCTTGTGGGAGGCGCAAGAGTTGGGCAAAAAGGTATTC
CDR3aa: CALWEAQELGKKVF

v_gene: TRGV5
abundance: NA
j_gene: TRGJ1/TRGJ2
CDR3nt: TGTGCCACCTTGCCGTCCCTTTATTATAAGAAACTCTTT
CDR3aa: CATLPSLYYKKLF

v_gene: TRGV10
abundance: NA
j_gene: TRGJ1/TRGJ2
CDR3nt: TGTGCTGCGTGGGAAAGGCCCATAAGAAAACTCTTT
CDR3aa: CAAWERPIRKLF

v_gene: TRGV2
abundance: NA
j_gene: TRGJ1/TRGJ2
CDR3nt: TGTGCCACCTGGGACGGTAAAGATTATTATAAGAAACTCTTT
CDR3aa: CATWDGKDYYKKLF

v_gene: TRGV2
abundance: NA
j_gene: TRGJ1/TRGJ2
CDR3nt: TGTGCCACCTGGGACGCCAGAGGAGCCGAGAAACTCTTT
CDR3aa: CATWDARGAEKLF

v_gene: TRGV3
abundance: large
j_gene: TRGJ1/TRGJ2
CDR3nt: TGTGCCACCTGGGACAGGACTTATTATAAGAAACTCTTT
CDR3aa: CATWDRTYYKKLF

v_gene: TRGV2
abundance: NA
j_gene: TRGJP2
CDR3nt: TGTGCCACCTGGGACGGGGGAGGGAGTATATGGAGTAGTGATTGGATCAAGACGTTT
CDR3aa: CATWDGGGSIWSSDWIKTF

v_gene: TRGV4
abundance: hyperexpanded
j_gene: TRGJ1/TRGJ2
CDR3nt: TGTGCCACCTGGGATCCCCTTTATTATAAGAAACTCTTT
CDR3aa: CATWDPLYYKKLF

v_gene: TRGV4
abundance: hyperexpanded
j_gene: TRGJ1/TRGJ2
CDR3nt: TGTGCCACCTGGACTGCGAATTATTATAAGAAACTCTTT
CDR3aa: CATWTANYYKKLF

v_gene: TRGV2
abundance: NA
j_gene: TRGJ1/TRGJ2
CDR3nt: TGTGCCACCTGGGGAGATTATTATAAAAAACTCTTT
CDR3aa: CATWGDYYKKLF

v_gene: TRGV2
abundance: NA
j_gene: TRGJ1/TRGJ2
CDR3nt: TGTGCACCTGGGACGGTAAAGAATTATTATAAGAAACTCTTT
CDR3aa: CAPGTVKNYYKKLF

v_gene: TRGV10
abundance: NA
j_gene: TRGJ1/TRGJ2
CDR3nt: TGTGCTGCGTGGGATTCCCCTCTTAAGGATTATTATAAGAAACTCTTT
CDR3aa: CAAWDSPLKDYYKKLF

v_gene: TRGV2
abundance: NA
j_gene: TRGJ1/TRGJ2
CDR3nt: TGTGCCACCTGGGGACGGGCGCGTAAGAAACTCTTT
CDR3aa: CATWGRARKKLF

v_gene: TRGV3
abundance: NA
j_gene: TRGJ1/TRGJ2
CDR3nt: TGTGCCACCTGGGACGGGCGGCTTATTATAAAGAAACTCTTT
CDR3aa: CATWDGRLIIKKLF

v_gene: TRGV2
abundance: NA
j_gene: TRGJ1/TRGJ2
CDR3nt: TGTGCCACCTGGGACGTCCAGAGGAGCGAGAAACTCTTT
CDR3aa: CATWDVQRSEKLF

v_gene: TRGV10
abundance: NA
j_gene: TRGJ1/TRGJ2
CDR3nt: TGTGCTGCGTGGGATTACTTCCCAGATTATTATAAGAAACTCTTT
CDR3aa: CAAWDYFPDYYKKLF